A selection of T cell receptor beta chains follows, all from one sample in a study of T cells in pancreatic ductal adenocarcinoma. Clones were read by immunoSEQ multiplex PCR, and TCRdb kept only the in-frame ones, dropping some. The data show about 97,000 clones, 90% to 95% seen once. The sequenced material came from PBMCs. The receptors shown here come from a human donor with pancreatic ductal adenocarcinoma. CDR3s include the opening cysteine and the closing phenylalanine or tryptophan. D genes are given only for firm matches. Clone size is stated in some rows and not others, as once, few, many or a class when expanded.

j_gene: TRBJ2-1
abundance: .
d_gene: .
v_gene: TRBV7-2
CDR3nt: TGTGCCAGCAGCGCCGGACACTACACTGCGTACAATGAGCAGTTCTTC
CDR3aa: CASSAGHYTAYNEQFF

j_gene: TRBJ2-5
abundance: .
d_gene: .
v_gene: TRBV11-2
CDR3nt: TGTGCCAGCAGCTCCCAGGGAGAGACCCAGTACTTC
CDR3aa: CASSSQGETQYF

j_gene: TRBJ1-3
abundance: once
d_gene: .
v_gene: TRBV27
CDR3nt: TGTGCCAGCAGACCACAGGGCCTCTCTGGAAACACCATATATTTT
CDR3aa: CASRPQGLSGNTIYF

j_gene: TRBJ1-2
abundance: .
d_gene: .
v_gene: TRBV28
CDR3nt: TGTGCCAGCAGTTTTGGGGCCCACTATGGCTACACCTTC
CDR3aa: CASSFGAHYGYTF

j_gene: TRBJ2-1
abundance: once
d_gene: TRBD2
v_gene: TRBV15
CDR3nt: TGTGCCACCAGCAGAGTGTTTGCGGGAGACGAGCAGTTCTTC
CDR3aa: CATSRVFAGDEQFF

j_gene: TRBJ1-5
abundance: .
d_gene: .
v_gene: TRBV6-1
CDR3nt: TGTGCCAGCAGTGAAGGAGTCACAGATCAGCCCCAGCATTTT
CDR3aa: CASSEGVTDQPQHF

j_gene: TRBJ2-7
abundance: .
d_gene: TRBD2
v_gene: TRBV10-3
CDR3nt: TGTGCCACGGGACTAGCGGGACGTACACCCTCCTACGAGCAGTACTTC
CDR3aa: CATGLAGRTPSYEQYF

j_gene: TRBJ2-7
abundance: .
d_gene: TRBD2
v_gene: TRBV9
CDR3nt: TGTGCCAGCAGCGGCCCCTGGGGGAGGGGATCGGGCGAGCAGTACTTC
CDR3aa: CASSGPWGRGSGEQYF

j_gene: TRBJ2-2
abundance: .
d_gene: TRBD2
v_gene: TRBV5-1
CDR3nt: TGCGCCACCAAAAGAGATACTAGCGGGAGTAACACCGGGGAGCTGTTTTTT
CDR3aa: CATKRDTSGSNTGELFF

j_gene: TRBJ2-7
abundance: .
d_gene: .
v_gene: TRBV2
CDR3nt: TGTGCCAGCAGTGAATTGAGTGGTCTCGAGCAGTACTTC
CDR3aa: CASSELSGLEQYF

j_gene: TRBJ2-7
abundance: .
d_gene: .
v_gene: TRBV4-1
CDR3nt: TGCGCCAGCAGCCAAGATTCGGGTGGTGAGCAGTACTTC
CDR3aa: CASSQDSGGEQYF

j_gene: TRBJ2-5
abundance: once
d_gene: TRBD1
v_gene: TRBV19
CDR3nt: TGTGCCAGTACCGAGACCTACAGGGGAGAGACCCAGTACTTC
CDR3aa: CASTETYRGETQYF

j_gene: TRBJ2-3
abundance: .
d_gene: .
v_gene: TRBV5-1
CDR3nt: TGCGCCAGCAGCTTGGCCGTAGGGGTTGATACAGATACGCAGTATTTT
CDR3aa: CASSLAVGVDTDTQYF

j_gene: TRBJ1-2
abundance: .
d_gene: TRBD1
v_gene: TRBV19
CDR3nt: TGTGCCACCGTCCAGCAAGCAGGGACAGGGTTCTACTATGGCTACACCTTC
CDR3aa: CATVQQAGTGFYYGYTF

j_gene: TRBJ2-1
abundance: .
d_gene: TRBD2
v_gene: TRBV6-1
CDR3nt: TGTGCCAGCAGTGTTCCGGGACTAGATAGTTGTGAGCAGTTCTTC
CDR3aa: CASSVPGLDSCEQFF

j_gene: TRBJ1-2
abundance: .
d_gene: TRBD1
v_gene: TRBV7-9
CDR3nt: TGTGCCAGCAGCTTTGGGACAGGTGATGGCTACACCTTC
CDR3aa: CASSFGTGDGYTF